This T cell receptor beta chain was identified in a study of shared clonotypes between healthy human individuals. The germline CDR1 and CDR2 sequences are GTSNPN and SVGIG (reference sequence). The CDR3 covers 15 residues. V gave up 2 bases and J gave up 6 bases, with 14 bases separating them. TCRdb keeps only in-frame clones here, not all; method: immunoSEQ multiplex PCR. The repertoire has about 2.4 million clones, under 95% of them found once; the top ten carry 0.36%. Only Caucasian adults living in Nashville, Tennessee served as donors. V and J are TRBV30 and TRBJ1-6; no clear D. The clonotype comes from a man aged 18 to 29 in good health. Some clones in this sample may be carry-over from other donors' samples. What was sequenced was naive CD4+ T cells from PBMCs. Specified subset: CD45RA+ positively selected. Here the CDR3 reads CAWSREASGNSPLHF. The CDR3 region has the DNA TGTGCCTGGAGTAGGGAGGCGAGCGGTAATTCACCCCTCCACTTT.